This T cell receptor (beta chain) appears in the sequencing data of a study of blood T cell repertoires in COVID-19. In germline, CDR1 is MNHNS, CDR2 SASEGT. V lost 3 bases to trimming and J lost 3 bases, with 13 bases between them. CDR3 length: 15 residues. Libraries were prepared by immunoSEQ multiplex PCR; TCRdb keeps only in-frame clonotypes and omits some of them. The sample records almost 200,000 clones, about 76% being singletons. The chain recombines TRBV6-1 with TRBJ2-3; a possible D gene is TRBD2 (6 bases). The receptor was isolated from a woman between 35 and 50 years old with COVID-19, enrolled during active disease. The sample consisted of peripheral blood. The CDR3 is CASSDRPGGTDTQYF. In nucleotides, the CDR3 is TGTGCCAGCAGTGACAGACCCGGGGGTACAGATACGCAGTATTTT.